This T cell receptor (beta chain) stems from a study of control samples from healthy donors and cancer patients. Produced via immunoSEQ multiplex PCR; TCRdb's table is partial and in-frame only. The sample has 130,000 or so clones; over 75% are singletons. This clone was recorded only once. The germline gives CDR1 ENHRY, CDR2 SYGVKD. CDR3 length: 15 amino acids. With 3 bases removed from V and 1 base from J, the gap between germline ends came to 12 bases. The sample taken for sequencing was blood. The TCR sequence derives from a man aged 55 to 69 in good health. The chain is built from TRBV10-3 and TRBJ2-5; possible D gene TRBD2, 5 bases. The CDR3 coding sequence is TGTGCCATCAGTGACTCCGGGATGATCCAAGAGACCCAGTACTTC. Translation gives CAISDSGMIQETQYF.